This T cell receptor (beta chain) was identified during a study of blood T cell repertoires in COVID-19. Sequencing used immunoSEQ multiplex PCR; TCRdb keeps in-frame clones, though not all of them. This sample yields tens of thousands of clones, of which about 90% are seen a single time; under 2.5% belongs to the top ten. Germline V gene data show CDR1 as DFQATT and CDR2 as SNEGSKA (reference sequence). The germline V and J ends were trimmed by 3 bases and 6 bases, with 12 bases remaining between them. CDR3 size: 13 residues. The V and J genes are TRBV20-1 and TRBJ2-1; perhaps TRBD2 as D (6 bases). Sequenced material: peripheral blood. The clonotype was recovered from a man between 60 and 70 years old with acute or convalescent COVID-19. The CDR3: CSASQGGRNEQFF. CDR3 in DNA: TGCAGTGCTAGTCAGGGAGGACGCAATGAGCAGTTCTTC.